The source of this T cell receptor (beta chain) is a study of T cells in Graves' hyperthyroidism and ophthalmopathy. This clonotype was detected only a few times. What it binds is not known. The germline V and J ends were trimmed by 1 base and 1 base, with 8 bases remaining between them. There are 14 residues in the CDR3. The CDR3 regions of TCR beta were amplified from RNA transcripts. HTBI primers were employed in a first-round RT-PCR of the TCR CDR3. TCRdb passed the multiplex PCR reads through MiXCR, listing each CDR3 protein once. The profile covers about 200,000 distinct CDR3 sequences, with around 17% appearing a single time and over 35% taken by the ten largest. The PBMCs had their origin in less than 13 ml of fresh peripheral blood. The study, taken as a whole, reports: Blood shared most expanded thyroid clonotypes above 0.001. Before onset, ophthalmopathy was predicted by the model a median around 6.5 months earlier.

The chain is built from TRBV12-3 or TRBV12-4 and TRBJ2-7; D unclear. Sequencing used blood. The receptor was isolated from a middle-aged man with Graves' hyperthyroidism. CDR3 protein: CASSLGAHSYEQYF. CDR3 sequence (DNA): TGTGCCAGCAGTTTAGGGGCCCATTCCTACGAGCAGTACTTC.